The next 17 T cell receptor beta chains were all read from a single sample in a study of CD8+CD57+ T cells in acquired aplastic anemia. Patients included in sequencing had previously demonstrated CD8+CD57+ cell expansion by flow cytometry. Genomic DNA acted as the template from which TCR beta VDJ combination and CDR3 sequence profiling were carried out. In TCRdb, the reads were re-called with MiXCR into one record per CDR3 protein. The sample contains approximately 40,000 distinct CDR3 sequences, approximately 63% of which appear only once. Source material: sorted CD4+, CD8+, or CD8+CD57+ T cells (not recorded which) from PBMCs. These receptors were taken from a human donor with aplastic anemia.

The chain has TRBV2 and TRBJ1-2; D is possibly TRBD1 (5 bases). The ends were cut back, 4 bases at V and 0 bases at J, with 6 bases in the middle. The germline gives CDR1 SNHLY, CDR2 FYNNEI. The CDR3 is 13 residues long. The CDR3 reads CASSGQPNYGYTF. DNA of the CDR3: TGTGCCAGCAGTGGACAGCCTAACTATGGCTACACCTTC.

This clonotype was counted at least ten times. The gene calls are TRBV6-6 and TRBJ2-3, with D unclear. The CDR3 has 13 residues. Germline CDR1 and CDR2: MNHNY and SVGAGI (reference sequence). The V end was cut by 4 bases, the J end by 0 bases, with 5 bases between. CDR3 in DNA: TGTGCCAGCAGTTTATCTAGCACAGATACGCAGTATTTT. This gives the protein CASSLSSTDTQYF.

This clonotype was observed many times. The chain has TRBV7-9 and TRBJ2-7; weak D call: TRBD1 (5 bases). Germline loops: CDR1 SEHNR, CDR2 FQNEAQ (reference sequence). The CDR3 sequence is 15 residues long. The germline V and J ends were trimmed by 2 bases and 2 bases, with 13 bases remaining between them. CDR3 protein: CASSLRTEDTYEQYF. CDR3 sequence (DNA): TGTGCCAGCAGCTTAAGAACCGAGGACACCTACGAGCAGTACTTC.

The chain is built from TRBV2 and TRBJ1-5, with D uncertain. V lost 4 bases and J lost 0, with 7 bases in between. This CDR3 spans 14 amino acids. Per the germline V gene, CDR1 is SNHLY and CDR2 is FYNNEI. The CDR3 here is CASSVDTSNQPQHF. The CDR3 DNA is TGTGCCAGCAGTGTTGACACTAGCAATCAGCCCCAGCATTTT.

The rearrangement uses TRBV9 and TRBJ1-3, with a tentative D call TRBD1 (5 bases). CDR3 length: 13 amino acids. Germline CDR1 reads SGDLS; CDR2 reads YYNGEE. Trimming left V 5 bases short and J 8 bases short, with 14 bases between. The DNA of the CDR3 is TGTGCCAGCAGGGCGTCGGGGCTTGACACCATATATTTT. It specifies CASRASGLDTIYF. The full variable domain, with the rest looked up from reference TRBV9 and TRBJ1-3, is DSGVTQTPKHLITATGQRVTLRCSPRSGDLSVYWYQQSLDQGLQFLIQYYNGEERAKGNILERFSAQQFPDLHSELNLSSLELGDSALYFCASRASGLDTIYFGEGSWLTVV.

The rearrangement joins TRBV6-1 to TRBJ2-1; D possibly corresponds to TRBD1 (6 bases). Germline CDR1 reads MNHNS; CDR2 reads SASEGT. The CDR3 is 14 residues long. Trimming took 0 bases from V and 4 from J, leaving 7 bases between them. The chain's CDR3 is CASSEAGAYNEQFF. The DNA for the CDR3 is TGTGCCAGCAGTGAAGCGGGGGCTTACAATGAGCAGTTCTTC.

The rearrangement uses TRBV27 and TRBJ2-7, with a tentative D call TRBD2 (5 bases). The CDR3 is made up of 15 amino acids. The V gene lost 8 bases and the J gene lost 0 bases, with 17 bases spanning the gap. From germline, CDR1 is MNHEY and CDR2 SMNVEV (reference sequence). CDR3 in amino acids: CASRSAGERSYEQYF. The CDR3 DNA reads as TGTGCCAGCCGTTCAGCCGGGGAACGCTCCTACGAGCAGTACTTC.

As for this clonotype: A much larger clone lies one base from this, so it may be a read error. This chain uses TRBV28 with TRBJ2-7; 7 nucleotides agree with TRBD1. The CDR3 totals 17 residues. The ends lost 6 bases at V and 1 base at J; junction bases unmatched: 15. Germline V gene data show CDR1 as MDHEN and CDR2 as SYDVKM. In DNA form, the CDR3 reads TGTGCCAGCAGCACCCACCGGACAGGAAAGGAGTCCTACGAGCAGTACTTC. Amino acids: CASSTHRTGKESYEQYF.

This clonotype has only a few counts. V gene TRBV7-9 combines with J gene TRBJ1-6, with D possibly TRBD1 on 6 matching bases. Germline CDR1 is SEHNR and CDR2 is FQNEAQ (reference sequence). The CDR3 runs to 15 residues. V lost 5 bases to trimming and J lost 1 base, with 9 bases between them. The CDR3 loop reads CASSPQGSYNSPLHF. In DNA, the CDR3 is TGTGCCAGCAGCCCACAGGGTTCCTATAATTCACCCCTCCACTTT.

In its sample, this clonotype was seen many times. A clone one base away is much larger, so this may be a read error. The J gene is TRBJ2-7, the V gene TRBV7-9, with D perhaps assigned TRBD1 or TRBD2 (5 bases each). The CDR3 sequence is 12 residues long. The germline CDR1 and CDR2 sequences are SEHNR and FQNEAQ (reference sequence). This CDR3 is CACSSGLNEQYF. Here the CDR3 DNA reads TGTGCCTGCAGCTCGGGGCTGAACGAGCAGTACTTC. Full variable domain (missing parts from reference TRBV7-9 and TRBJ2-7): DTGVSQNPRHKITKRGQNVTFRCDPISEHNRLYWYRQTLGQGPEFLTYFQNEAQLEKSRLLSDRFSAERPKGSFSTLEIQRTEQGDSAMYLCACSSGLNEQYFGPGTRLTVT.

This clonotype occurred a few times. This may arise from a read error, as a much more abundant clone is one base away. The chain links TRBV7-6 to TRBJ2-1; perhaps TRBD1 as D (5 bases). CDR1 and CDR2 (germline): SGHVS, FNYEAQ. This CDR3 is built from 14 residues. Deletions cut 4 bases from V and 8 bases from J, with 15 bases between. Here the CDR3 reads CASSSASQGHEQFF. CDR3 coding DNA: TGTGCCAGCAGCTCCGCCTCCCAGGGTCATGAGCAGTTCTTC.

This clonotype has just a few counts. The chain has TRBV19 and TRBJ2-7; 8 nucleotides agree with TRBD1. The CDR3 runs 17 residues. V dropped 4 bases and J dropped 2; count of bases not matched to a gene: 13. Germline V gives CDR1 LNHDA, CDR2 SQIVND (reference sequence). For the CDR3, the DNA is TGTGCCAGTAGTAAAGGGATAGACAGGGGATTTGCCTACGAGCAGTACTTC. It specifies CASSKGIDRGFAYEQYF. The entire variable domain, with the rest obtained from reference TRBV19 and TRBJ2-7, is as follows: DGGITQSPKYLFRKEGQNVTLSCEQNLNHDAMYWYRQDPGQGLRLIYYSQIVNDFQKGDIAEGYSVSREKKESFPLTVTSAQKNPTAFYLCASSKGIDRGFAYEQYFGPGTRLTVT.

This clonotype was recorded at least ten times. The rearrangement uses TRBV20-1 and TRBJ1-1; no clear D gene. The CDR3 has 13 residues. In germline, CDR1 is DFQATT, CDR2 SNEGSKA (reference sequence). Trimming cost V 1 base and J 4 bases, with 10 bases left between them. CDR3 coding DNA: TGCAGTGCTAGAGCCCCGGTATCCACTGAAGCTTTCTTT. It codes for CSARAPVSTEAFF.

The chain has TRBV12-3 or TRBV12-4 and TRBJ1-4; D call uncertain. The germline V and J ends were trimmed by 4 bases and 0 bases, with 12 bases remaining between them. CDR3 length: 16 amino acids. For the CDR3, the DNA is TGTGCCAGCAGTTCCCCAGGTCTGGCAACTAATGAAAAACTGTTTTTT. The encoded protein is CASSSPGLATNEKLFF.

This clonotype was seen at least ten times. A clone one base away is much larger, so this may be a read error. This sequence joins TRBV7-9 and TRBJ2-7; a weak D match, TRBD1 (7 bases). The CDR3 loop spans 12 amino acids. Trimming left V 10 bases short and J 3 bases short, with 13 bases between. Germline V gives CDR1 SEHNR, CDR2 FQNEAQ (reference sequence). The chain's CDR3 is CATAGTVYEQYF. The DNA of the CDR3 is TGTGCCACCGCGGGGACAGTCTACGAGCAGTACTTC.

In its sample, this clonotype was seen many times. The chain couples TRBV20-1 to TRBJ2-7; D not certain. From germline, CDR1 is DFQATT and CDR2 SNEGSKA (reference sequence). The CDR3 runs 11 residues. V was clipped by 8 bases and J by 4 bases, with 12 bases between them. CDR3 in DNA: TGCAGTACCCCAGCTGGTTACGAGCAGTACTTC. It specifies CSTPAGYEQYF.

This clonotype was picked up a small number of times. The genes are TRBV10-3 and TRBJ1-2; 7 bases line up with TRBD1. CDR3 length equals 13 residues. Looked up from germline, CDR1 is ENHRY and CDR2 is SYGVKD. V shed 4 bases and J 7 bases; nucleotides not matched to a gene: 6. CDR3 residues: CAISARDRVGYTF. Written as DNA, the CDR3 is TGTGCCATCAGTGCACGCGACAGGGTTGGCTACACCTTC.